This is a list of T cell receptor beta chains from one sample in a study of early T cells in non-severe SARS-CoV-2 infection. MiXCR was run by TCRdb on the 5' RACE reads, yielding one entry per CDR3 protein. This table holds approximately 30,000 distinct CDR3 sequences, 3% to 5% found once. Source material: whole blood. These TCRs come from an adult who was a healthcare worker with PCR-confirmed SARS-CoV-2 infection or an uninfected control (not recorded which). Each CDR3 is given with its conserved first and last residue. A D gene is named only where the DNA matches it firmly. Clone size appears in some rows only: once, few, many, or a class for an expanded clone.

size,J,V,D,DNA,CDR3
many,TRBJ2-5,TRBV7-2,.,TGTGCCAGCAGCTTTGGAAGGGGGGGCGTCGCCCAGTACTTC,CASSFGRGGVAQYF
many,TRBJ1-1,TRBV7-3,TRBD1,TGTGCCAGCAGCTTAACTCAGGGGGTTTTTACTTTCTTT,CASSLTQGVFTFF
.,TRBJ1-1,TRBV29-1,.,TGCAGTGGTGTTTGGGGGAACACTGAAGCTTTCTTT,CSGVWGNTEAFF
many,TRBJ2-3,TRBV11-2,.,TGTGCCAGCACCCCGTTGTGGGGAGATACGCAGTATTTT,CASTPLWGDTQYF
few,TRBJ1-1,TRBV5-1,TRBD1,TGCGCCAGCAGCTTGGAGACAGGGACTATGAACACTGAAGCTTTCTTT,CASSLETGTMNTEAFF
many,TRBJ1-5,TRBV4-1,.,TGCGCCAGCAGCCAGGTGGCCAGCAATCAGCCCCAGCATTTT,CASSQVASNQPQHF
few,TRBJ2-7,TRBV7-2,TRBD1,TGTGCCAGCAGCTTAGCAGCGACAGGGGGCTCCTACGAGCAGTACTTC,CASSLAATGGSYEQYF
many,TRBJ2-5,TRBV20-1,TRBD1,TGCAGTGCTAGATCCGGGACAGGGGGAGAGACCCAGTACTTC,CSARSGTGGETQYF
.,TRBJ2-7,TRBV12-3/TRBV12-4,TRBD1,TGTGCCAGCAGTTTAGTTCCGGACAGGGTTTCCGAGCAGTACTTC,CASSLVPDRVSEQYF
many,TRBJ2-2,TRBV14,.,TGTGCCAGCGGTGCGACCTCCTTCAACACCGGGGAGCTGTTTTTT,CASGATSFNTGELFF
.,TRBJ2-4,TRBV2,.,TGTGCCAGCAGAGAAGCCAAAAACATTCAGTACTTC,CASREAKNIQYF